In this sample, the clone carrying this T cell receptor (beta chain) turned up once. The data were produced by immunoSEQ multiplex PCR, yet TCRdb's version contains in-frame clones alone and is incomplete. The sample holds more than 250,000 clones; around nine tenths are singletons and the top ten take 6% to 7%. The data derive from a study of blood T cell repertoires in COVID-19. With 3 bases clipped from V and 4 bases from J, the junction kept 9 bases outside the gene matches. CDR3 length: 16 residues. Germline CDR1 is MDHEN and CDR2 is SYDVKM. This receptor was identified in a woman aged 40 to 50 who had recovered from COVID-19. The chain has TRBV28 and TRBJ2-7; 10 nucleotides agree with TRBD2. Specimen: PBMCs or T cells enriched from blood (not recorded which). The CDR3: CASSFLASGRRYEQYF. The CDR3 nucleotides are TGTGCCAGCAGTTTTTTGGCTAGCGGGAGACGGTACGAGCAGTACTTC.